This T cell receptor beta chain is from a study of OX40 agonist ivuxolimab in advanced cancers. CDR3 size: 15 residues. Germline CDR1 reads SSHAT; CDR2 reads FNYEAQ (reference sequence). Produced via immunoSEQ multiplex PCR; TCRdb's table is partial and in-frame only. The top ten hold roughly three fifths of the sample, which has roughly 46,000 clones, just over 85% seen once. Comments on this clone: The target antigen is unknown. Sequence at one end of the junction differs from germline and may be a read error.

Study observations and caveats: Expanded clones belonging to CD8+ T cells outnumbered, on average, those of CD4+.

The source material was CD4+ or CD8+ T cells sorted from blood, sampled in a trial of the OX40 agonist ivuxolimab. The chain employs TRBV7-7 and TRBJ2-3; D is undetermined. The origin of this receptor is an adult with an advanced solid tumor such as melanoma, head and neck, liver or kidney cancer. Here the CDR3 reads CASSLGAPHTDTQYF. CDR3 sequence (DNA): TGTGCTAGCAGCTTAGGAGCGCCCCACACAGATACGCAGTATTTT. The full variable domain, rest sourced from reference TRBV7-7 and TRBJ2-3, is GAGVSQSPRYKVTKRGQDVTLRCDPISSHATLYWYQQALGQGPEFLTYFNYEAQPDKSGLPSDRFSAERPEGSISTLTIQRTEQRDSAMYRCASSLGAPHTDTQYFGPGTRLTVL.